Listed here are 14 T cell receptor beta chains from one sample, sequenced in a study of neoadjuvant anti-PD-1 for oral cavity cancer. TCRdb keeps only in-frame clones here, not all; method: immunoSEQ multiplex PCR. The repertoire includes around 9,700 clones, 45% to 60% of them detected once, and 26% sits in the top ten. The material was tumor tissue, obtained before nivolumab (anti-PD-1) treatment. All receptors derive from a person aged 40 to 85 with oral cavity squamous cell carcinoma.

In its sample, this clone ranks as medium-sized (0.01 to 0.1%). The chain couples TRBV6-4 to TRBJ2-3; D could derive from TRBD1 or TRBD2 (5 bases each). Per the germline V gene, CDR1 is MRHNA and CDR2 is SNTAGT. This CDR3 is 13 amino acids long. V lost 6 bases to trimming and J lost 0 bases, with 7 bases between them. Written as DNA, the CDR3 is TGTGCCAGCAGCCGGGACAGCACAGATACGCAGTATTTT. The encoded protein is CASSRDSTDTQYF.

The chain couples TRBV28 to TRBJ2-3, with D perhaps TRBD1 or TRBD2 (5 bases each). The CDR3 contains 15 residues. CDR1 MDHEN and CDR2 SYDVKM come from the germline V gene. V lost 4 bases and J lost 0, with 11 bases in between. CDR3 residues: CASSYPGPSTDTQYF. CDR3 DNA: TGTGCCAGCAGTTACCCGGGACCAAGCACAGATACGCAGTATTTT.

This clone was detected a few times. The chain employs TRBV5-8 and TRBJ1-2, with 12 bases lining up with TRBD1. From germline, CDR1 is SGHTS and CDR2 YDEGEE. The trim removed 0 bases at V and 2 bases at J, leaving 2 bases unmatched. The CDR3 contains 16 residues. The CDR3 region is CASSLDGTGGNYGYTF. The CDR3 DNA reads as TGTGCCAGCAGCTTGGACGGGACAGGGGGCAACTATGGCTACACCTTC.

The chain is built from TRBV5-8 and TRBJ1-1; 7 nucleotides align to TRBD1. This CDR3 is built from 17 residues. J was trimmed by 3 bases and V by 1 base; bases with no gene match: 12. In germline, CDR1 is SGHTS, CDR2 YDEGEE. Here the CDR3 reads CASSLSRRSRGYTEAFF. The CDR3 DNA reads TGTGCCAGCAGCTTGTCCCGGCGGTCCAGGGGGTACACTGAAGCTTTCTTT.

This chain connects TRBV30 to TRBJ1-1, with D possibly TRBD1 on 6 matching bases. Trimming left V 0 bases short and J 5 bases short, with 10 bases between. Germline CDR1 reads GTSNPN; CDR2 reads SVGIG (reference sequence). This CDR3 has 13 residues. The CDR3 DNA is TGTGCCTGGAGTGTACTCCAGGGGACTGAAGCTTTCTTT. Its protein product is CAWSVLQGTEAFF.

The chain recombines TRBV19 with TRBJ2-3, with D uncertain. The V end lost 6 bases, the J end lost 4 bases, and 8 bases lay between the germline ends. The CDR3 totals 12 residues. Germline-derived CDR1 and CDR2 are LNHDA and SQIVND (reference sequence). The CDR3 spells CASRARADTQYF. The CDR3 DNA is TGTGCCAGTAGGGCTAGGGCAGATACGCAGTATTTT. Using reference TRBV19 and TRBJ2-3 for the parts outside the CDR3, the full variable domain is DGGITQSPKYLFRKEGQNVTLSCEQNLNHDAMYWYRQDPGQGLRLIYYSQIVNDFQKGDIAEGYSVSREKKESFPLTVTSAQKNPTAFYLCASRARADTQYFGPGTRLTVL.

This sequence joins TRBV5-6 and TRBJ1-6, with 9 bases fitting TRBD1. The trim removed 3 bases at V and 7 bases at J, leaving 5 bases unmatched. CDR1 and CDR2 (germline): SGHDT, YYEEEE. This CDR3 comprises 15 residues. The CDR3 loop reads CASSSGTGINSPLHF. The CDR3 DNA reads as TGTGCCAGCAGCTCCGGGACAGGGATCAATTCACCCCTCCACTTT.

The chain is built from TRBV6-5 and TRBJ2-7; TRBD1 matches 8 bases. The V gene end was trimmed by 5 bases and the J gene end by 2 bases; junction bases not matched to a gene: 5. Germline CDR1 is MNHEY and CDR2 is SVGAGI. This CDR3 has 14 residues. The CDR3 here is CASSRPGQAYEQYF. In DNA, the CDR3 is TGTGCCAGCAGTAGGCCGGGACAGGCCTACGAGCAGTACTTC.

There are a few counts of this clone. The gene calls are TRBV6-1 and TRBJ1-1; possible D gene TRBD1, 5 bases. This CDR3 is built from 15 residues. Per the germline V gene, CDR1 is MNHNS and CDR2 is SASEGT. Deletions cut 1 base from V and 8 bases from J, with 17 bases between. CDR3 in amino acids: CASSEVPGHLEEAFF. Written as DNA, the CDR3 is TGTGCCAGCAGTGAAGTTCCAGGGCATTTGGAGGAAGCTTTCTTT.

The chain combines TRBV9 with TRBJ1-5; D might be TRBD1 (5 bases). CDR3 size: 15 residues. Deletions cut 0 bases from V and 2 bases from J, with 9 bases between. Germline-derived CDR1 and CDR2 are SGDLS and YYNGEE. The CDR3 reads CASSVGGGGNQPQHF. The CDR3 bases are TGTGCCAGCAGCGTAGGGGGGGGAGGCAATCAGCCCCAGCATTTT.

The rearrangement uses TRBV4-2 and TRBJ1-2, with unresolved D. Deletions cut 0 bases from V and 2 bases from J, with 16 bases between. This CDR3 has 17 amino acids. Germline loops: CDR1 LGHNA, CDR2 YNFKEQ. Written as DNA, the CDR3 is TGTGCCAGCAGCCAAGATCGATTCGGGCAGACAAACTATGGCTACACCTTC. As protein: CASSQDRFGQTNYGYTF.

V and J are TRBV4-3 and TRBJ2-7, with D tentatively TRBD1 (5 bases). Per the germline V gene, CDR1 is LGHNA and CDR2 is YSLEER. The ends were cut back, 3 bases at V and 3 bases at J, with 12 bases in the middle. The CDR3 covers 14 residues. CDR3 sequence (DNA): TGCGCCAGCAGCCAGTATAGACAGAACTACGAGCAGTACTTC. Residues: CASSQYRQNYEQYF.

The chain has TRBV4-1 and TRBJ1-4; D may be TRBD1 (5 bases). The V end was cut by 3 bases, the J end by 7 bases, with 15 bases between. The CDR3 totals 15 residues. Germline CDR1 is MGHRA and CDR2 is YSYEKL. The CDR3 DNA sequence: TGCGCCAGCAGCCATCCCGCCGGGGGATTTGAAAAACTGTTTTTT. It translates to CASSHPAGGFEKLFF.

This clone is classed as medium-sized. This rearrangement joins TRBV6-5 to TRBJ1-2; D is perhaps TRBD1 (5 bases). The germline V gene encodes CDR1 MNHEY and CDR2 SVGAGI. Trimming cost V 5 bases and J 6 bases, with 16 bases left between them. The CDR3 covers 14 residues. The CDR3 DNA sequence: TGTGCCAGCAGTGAATGGGCAGGGAGAGATGGCTACACCTTC. Amino acid sequence: CASSEWAGRDGYTF.